One and the same sample provided the 10 T cell receptor beta chains below, sequenced in a study of blood T cell repertoires in COVID-19. Sequencing used immunoSEQ multiplex PCR; TCRdb keeps in-frame clones, though not all of them. The top ten clones hold 6.6% of a sample with 95,000 to 150,000 clones, about 85% of them seen once. Sample: peripheral blood. The source of these receptors is a man aged 80 or over with active or convalescent COVID-19.

The J gene is TRBJ2-1, the V gene TRBV18, with TRBD1 matching 11 bases. The CDR3 extends over 16 amino acids. With 3 bases clipped from V and 3 bases from J, the junction kept 4 bases outside the gene matches. Germline-derived CDR1 and CDR2 are KGHSH and LQKENI. CDR3 bases: TGTGCCAGCTCACCTCCCGGGACAGGGGGCTACAATGAGCAGTTCTTC. Translating gives CASSPPGTGGYNEQFF.

This rearrangement joins TRBV5-6 to TRBJ2-7; D might be TRBD1 (6 bases). The CDR3 runs 15 residues. Germline V gene lookup returns CDR1 SGHDT and CDR2 YYEEEE. Trimming left V 2 bases short and J 6 bases short, with 18 bases between. The CDR3 protein is CASSFLQGKGIEQYF. The CDR3 DNA reads TGTGCCAGCAGCTTTCTGCAGGGGAAGGGGATCGAGCAGTACTTC.

The J gene is TRBJ2-2, the V gene TRBV7-9, with a tentative D call TRBD2 (5 bases). This CDR3 comprises 13 residues. Germline V gene lookup returns CDR1 SEHNR and CDR2 FQNEAQ (reference sequence). Trimming pared 3 bases from V and 5 bases from J, leaving 7 bases between. The CDR3: CASSFSGTGELFF. The CDR3 bases are TGTGCCAGCAGCTTCAGCGGAACCGGGGAGCTGTTTTTT.

V gene TRBV5-4 combines with J gene TRBJ2-1; TRBD2 agrees at 8 bases. The germline CDR1 and CDR2 sequences are SGHNT and YYREEE (reference sequence). V lost 3 bases, J lost 7 bases, and 12 bases stayed unmatched. CDR3 length: 16 residues. The chain's CDR3 is CASSSQAGGVGNEQFF. The DNA of the CDR3 is TGTGCCAGCAGCTCTCAGGCGGGGGGCGTAGGGAATGAGCAGTTCTTC. Supplemented by reference TRBV5-4 and TRBJ2-1, the full variable domain reads ETGVTQSPTHLIKTRGQQVTLRCSSQSGHNTVSWYQQALGQGPQFIFQYYREEENGRGNFPPRFSGLQFPNYSSELNVNALELDDSALYLCASSSQAGGVGNEQFFGPGTRLTVL.

The chain links TRBV3-1 (or the pseudogene TRBV3-2) to TRBJ2-7; D perhaps matches TRBD1 (5 bases). The germline CDR1 and CDR2 sequences are LGHDT and YNNKEL (reference sequence). Trimming shortened V by 4 bases and J by 4 bases, and 14 bases separated the two germline ends. The CDR3 spans 14 residues. CDR3: CASSLARGTYEQYF. The CDR3, as DNA: TGTGCCAGCAGCCTTGCTAGGGGAACGTACGAGCAGTACTTC.

The sample holds a few counts of this clone. The CDR3 loop reads CASSWTGSVTGNQPQHF. The CDR3 coding sequence is TGTGCCAGTAGTTGGACAGGGAGCGTTACCGGCAATCAGCCCCAGCATTTT. The rearrangement uses TRBV19 and TRBJ1-5; TRBD1 matches at 8 bases. Unmatched junction bases numbered 11, after V lost 5 bases and J lost 2 bases. CDR1 is LNHDA, CDR2 SQIVND, per germline (reference sequence). The CDR3 spans 17 residues.

CDR3 bases: TGCGCCAGCAGCTTTCAGGGGCTGGGCTACACCTTC. Its translation is CASSFQGLGYTF. The V call is TRBV5-1, the J call TRBJ1-2, with D tentatively TRBD1 (6 bases). This CDR3 comprises 12 residues. The germline gives CDR1 SGHRS, CDR2 YFSETQ. Trimming stripped 2 bases from V and 8 bases from J, with 10 bases between.

V and J are TRBV7-9 and TRBJ2-1, with a tentative D call TRBD1 (5 bases). The V gene's germline CDR1 is SEHNR and CDR2 FQNEAQ (reference sequence). This CDR3 has 13 residues. Trimming removed 1 base from V and 7 bases from J, with 8 bases in between. CDR3 in amino acids: CASSLVPGNEQFF. The DNA for the CDR3 is TGTGCCAGCAGCTTAGTCCCAGGGAATGAGCAGTTCTTC.

This clone was found a few times. The chain uses TRBV5-6 and TRBJ2-7, with 11 nucleotides matching TRBD1. CDR3 length equals 18 residues. Trimming removed 1 base from V and 6 bases from J; junction bases left unmatched: 15. Germline CDR1 reads SGHDT; CDR2 reads YYEEEE. The CDR3: CASSLSGGQGVWNSEQYF. For the CDR3, the DNA is TGTGCCAGCAGCTTGTCTGGGGGACAGGGGGTTTGGAATAGCGAGCAGTACTTC.

Only a few counts were recorded for this clone. The chain links TRBV6-2 or TRBV6-3 to TRBJ2-1, with 11 bases matching TRBD2. CDR3 length equals 17 residues. Germline loops: CDR1 MNHEY, CDR2 SVGEGT. Losses at the gene ends were 6 bases for V and 0 bases for J; bases not matched to a gene: 7. CDR3 sequence reads: CASSPSGRSRSYNEQFF. In nucleotides, the CDR3 is TGTGCCAGCAGCCCTAGCGGGAGGAGTCGCTCCTACAATGAGCAGTTCTTC.